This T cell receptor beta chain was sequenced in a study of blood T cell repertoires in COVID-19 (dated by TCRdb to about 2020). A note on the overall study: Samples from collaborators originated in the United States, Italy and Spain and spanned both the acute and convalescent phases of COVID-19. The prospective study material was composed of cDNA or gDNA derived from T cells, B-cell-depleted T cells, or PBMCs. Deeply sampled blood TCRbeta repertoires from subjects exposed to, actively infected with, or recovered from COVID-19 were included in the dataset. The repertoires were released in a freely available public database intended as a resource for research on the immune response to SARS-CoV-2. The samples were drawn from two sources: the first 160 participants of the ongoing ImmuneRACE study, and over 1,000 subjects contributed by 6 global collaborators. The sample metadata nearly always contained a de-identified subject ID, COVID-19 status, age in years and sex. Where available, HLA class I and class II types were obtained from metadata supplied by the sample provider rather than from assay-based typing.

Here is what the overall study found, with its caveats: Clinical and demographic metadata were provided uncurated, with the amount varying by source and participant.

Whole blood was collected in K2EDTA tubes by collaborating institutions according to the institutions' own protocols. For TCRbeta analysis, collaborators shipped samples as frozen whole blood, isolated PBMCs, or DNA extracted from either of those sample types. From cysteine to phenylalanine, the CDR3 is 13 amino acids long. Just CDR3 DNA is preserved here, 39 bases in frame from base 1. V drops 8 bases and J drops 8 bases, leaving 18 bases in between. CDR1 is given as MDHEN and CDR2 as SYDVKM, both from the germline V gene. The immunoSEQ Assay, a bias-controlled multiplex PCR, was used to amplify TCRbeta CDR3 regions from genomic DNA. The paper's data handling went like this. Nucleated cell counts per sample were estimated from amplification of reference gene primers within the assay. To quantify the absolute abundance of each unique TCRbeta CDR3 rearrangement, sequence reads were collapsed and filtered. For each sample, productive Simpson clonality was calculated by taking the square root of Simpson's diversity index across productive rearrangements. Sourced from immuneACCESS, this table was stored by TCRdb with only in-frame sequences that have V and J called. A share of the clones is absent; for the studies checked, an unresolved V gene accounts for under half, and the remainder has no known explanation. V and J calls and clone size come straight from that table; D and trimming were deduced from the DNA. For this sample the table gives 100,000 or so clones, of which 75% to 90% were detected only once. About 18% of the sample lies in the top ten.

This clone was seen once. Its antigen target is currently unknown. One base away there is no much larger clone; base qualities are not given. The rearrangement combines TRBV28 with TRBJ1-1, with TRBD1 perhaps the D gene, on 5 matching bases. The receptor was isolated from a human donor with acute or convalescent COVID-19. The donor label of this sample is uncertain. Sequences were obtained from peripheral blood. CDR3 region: CASGKRQKLEAFF. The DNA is TGTGCCAGCGGAAAACGACAGAAACTGGAAGCTTTCTTT. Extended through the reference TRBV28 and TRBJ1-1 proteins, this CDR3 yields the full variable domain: DVKVTQSSRYLVKRTGEKVFLECVQDMDHENMFWYRQDPGLGLRLIYFSYDVKMKEKGDIPEGYSVSREKKERFSLILESASTNQTSMYLCASGKRQKLEAFFGQGTRLTVV.